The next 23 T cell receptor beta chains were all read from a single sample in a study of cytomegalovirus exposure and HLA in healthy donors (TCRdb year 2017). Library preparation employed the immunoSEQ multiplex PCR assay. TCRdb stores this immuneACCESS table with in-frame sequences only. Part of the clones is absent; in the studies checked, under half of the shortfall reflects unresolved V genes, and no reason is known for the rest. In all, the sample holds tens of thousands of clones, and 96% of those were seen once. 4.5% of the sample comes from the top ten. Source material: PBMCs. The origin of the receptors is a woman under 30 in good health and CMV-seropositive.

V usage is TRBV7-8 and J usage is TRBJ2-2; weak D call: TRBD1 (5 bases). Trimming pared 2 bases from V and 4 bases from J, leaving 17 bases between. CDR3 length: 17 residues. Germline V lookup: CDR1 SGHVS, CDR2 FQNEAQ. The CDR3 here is CASSLWGTARSTGELFF. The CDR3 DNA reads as TGTGCCAGCAGCTTATGGGGCACAGCGCGAAGCACCGGGGAGCTGTTTTTT.

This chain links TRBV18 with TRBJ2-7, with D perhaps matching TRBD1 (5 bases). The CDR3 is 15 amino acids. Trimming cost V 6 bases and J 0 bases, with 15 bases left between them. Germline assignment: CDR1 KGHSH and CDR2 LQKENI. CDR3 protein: CASSYLRASSYEQYF. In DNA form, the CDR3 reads TGTGCCAGCTCGTATCTCAGGGCCAGCTCCTACGAGCAGTACTTC. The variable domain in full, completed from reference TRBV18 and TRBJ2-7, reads NAGVMQNPRHLVRRRGQEARLRCSPMKGHSHVYWYRQLPEEGLKFMVYLQKENIIDESGMPKERFSAEFPKEGPSILRIQQVVRGDSAAYFCASSYLRASSYEQYFGPGTRLTVT.

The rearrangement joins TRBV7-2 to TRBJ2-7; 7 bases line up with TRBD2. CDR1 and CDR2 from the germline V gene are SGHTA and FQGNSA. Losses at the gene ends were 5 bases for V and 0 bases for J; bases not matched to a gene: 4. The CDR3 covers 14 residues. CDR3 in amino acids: CASSPGDYSYEQYF. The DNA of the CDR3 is TGTGCCAGCAGCCCCGGGGACTACTCCTACGAGCAGTACTTC.

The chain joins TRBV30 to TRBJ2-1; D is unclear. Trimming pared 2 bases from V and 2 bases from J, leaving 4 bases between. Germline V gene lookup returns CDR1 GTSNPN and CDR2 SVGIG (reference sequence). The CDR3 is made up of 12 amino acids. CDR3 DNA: TGTGCCTGGAGTCTCCCCTACAATGAGCAGTTCTTC. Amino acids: CAWSLPYNEQFF.

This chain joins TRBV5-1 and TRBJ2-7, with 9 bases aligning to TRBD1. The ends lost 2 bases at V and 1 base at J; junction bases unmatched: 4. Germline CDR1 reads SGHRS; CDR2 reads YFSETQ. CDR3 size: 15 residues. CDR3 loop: CASSFLTGGSYEQYF. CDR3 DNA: TGCGCCAGCAGCTTTCTGACAGGGGGGTCCTACGAGCAGTACTTC.

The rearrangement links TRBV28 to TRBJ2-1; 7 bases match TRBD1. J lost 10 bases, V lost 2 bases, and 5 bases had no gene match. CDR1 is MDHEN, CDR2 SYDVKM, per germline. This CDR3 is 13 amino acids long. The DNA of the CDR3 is TGTGCCAGCAGTTTAATAAGACAGGGAGAGCAGTTCTTC. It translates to CASSLIRQGEQFF.

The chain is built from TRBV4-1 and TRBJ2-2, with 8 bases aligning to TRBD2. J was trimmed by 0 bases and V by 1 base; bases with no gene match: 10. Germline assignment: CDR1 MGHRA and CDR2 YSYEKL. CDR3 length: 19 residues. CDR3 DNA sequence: TGCGCCAGCAGCCAAGCGAAGGGGGAACTAGCGGCGAACACCGGGGAGCTGTTTTTT. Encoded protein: CASSQAKGELAANTGELFF.

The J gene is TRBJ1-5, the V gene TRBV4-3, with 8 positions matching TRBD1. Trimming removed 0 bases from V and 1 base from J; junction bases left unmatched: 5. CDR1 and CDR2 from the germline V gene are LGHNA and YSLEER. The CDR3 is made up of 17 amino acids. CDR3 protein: CASSQELRTGSNQPQHF. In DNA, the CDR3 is TGCGCCAGCAGCCAAGAATTAAGGACAGGGAGCAATCAGCCCCAGCATTTT.

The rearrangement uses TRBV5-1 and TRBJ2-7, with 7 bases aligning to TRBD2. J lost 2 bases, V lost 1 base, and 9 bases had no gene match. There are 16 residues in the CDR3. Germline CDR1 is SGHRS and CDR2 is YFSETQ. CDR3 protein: CASSLISSSGAYEQYF. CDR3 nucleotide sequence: TGCGCCAGCAGCTTGATTTCGTCTAGCGGAGCCTACGAGCAGTACTTC. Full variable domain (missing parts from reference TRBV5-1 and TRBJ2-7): KAGVTQTPRYLIKTRGQQVTLSCSPISGHRSVSWYQQTPGQGLQFLFEYFSETQRNKGNFPGRFSGRQFSNSRSEMNVSTLELGDSALYLCASSLISSSGAYEQYFGPGTRLTVT.

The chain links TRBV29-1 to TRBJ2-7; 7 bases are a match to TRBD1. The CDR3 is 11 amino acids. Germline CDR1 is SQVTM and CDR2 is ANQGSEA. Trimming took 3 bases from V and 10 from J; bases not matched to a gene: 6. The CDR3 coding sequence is TGCAGCGTTGAGAAGGGACAGCTTCAGTACTTC. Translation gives CSVEKGQLQYF.

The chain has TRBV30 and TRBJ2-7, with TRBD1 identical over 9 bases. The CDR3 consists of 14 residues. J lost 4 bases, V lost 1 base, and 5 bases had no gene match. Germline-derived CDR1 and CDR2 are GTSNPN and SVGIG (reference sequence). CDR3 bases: TGTGCCTGGAGTGGGGGGACAGGGATATACGAGCAGTACTTC. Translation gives CAWSGGTGIYEQYF.

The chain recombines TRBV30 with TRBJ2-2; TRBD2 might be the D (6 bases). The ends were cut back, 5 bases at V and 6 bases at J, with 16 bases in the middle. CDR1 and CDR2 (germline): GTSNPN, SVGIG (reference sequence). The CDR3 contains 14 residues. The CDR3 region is CAWHWDSRAGELFF. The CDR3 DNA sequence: TGTGCCTGGCACTGGGACTCCCGGGCCGGGGAGCTGTTTTTT.

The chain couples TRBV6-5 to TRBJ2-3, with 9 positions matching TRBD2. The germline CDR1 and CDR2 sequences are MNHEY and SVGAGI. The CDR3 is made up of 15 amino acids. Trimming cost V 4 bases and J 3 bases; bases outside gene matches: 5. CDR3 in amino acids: CASSFSGSGTDTQYF. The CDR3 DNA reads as TGTGCCAGCAGTTTTAGCGGGAGTGGAACAGATACGCAGTATTTT.

As DNA, the CDR3 is TGTGCCACCAGCAGAGATCGACAGACCTACGAGCAGTACTTC. Protein sequence: CATSRDRQTYEQYF. The chain joins TRBV15 to TRBJ2-7, with D possibly being TRBD1 (5 bases). The CDR3 covers 14 residues. Germline V gives CDR1 LNHNV, CDR2 YYDKDF (reference sequence). Trimming pared 0 bases from V and 2 bases from J, leaving 8 bases between. Full variable domain (outside the CDR3, taken from reference TRBV15 and TRBJ2-7): DAMVIQNPRYQVTQFGKPVTLSCSQTLNHNVMYWYQQKSSQAPKLLFHYYDKDFNNEADTPDNFQSRRPNTSFCFLDIRSPGLGDTAMYLCATSRDRQTYEQYFGPGTRLTVT.

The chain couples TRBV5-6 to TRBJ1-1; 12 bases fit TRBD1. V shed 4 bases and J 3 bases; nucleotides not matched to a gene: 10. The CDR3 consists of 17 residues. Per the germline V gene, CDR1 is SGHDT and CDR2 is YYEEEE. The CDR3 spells CASSPAGTGGLDTEAFF. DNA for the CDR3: TGTGCCAGCAGCCCCGCCGGGACAGGGGGCTTGGACACTGAAGCTTTCTTT.

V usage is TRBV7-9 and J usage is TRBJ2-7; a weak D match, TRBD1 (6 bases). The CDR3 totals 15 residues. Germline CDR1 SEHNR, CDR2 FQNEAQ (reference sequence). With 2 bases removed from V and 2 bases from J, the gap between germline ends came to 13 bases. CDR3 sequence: CASSLIQGSTYEQYF. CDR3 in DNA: TGTGCCAGCAGCTTAATACAGGGCTCGACCTACGAGCAGTACTTC.

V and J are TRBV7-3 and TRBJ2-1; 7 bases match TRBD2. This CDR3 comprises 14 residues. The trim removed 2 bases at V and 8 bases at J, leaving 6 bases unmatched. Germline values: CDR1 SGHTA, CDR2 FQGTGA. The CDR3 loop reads CASSLGGRGYEQFF. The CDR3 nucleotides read TGTGCCAGCAGCTTAGGCGGGAGAGGCTATGAGCAGTTCTTC.

CDR3 sequence reads: CASSLRTGGYEQYF. Written as DNA, the CDR3 is TGTGCCAGTAGTCTTCGGACAGGGGGCTACGAGCAGTACTTC. The chain has TRBV19 and TRBJ2-7, with 10 bases matching TRBD1. Germline CDR1 LNHDA, CDR2 SQIVND (reference sequence). The CDR3 length is 14 residues. V shed 5 bases and J 3 bases; nucleotides not matched to a gene: 4.

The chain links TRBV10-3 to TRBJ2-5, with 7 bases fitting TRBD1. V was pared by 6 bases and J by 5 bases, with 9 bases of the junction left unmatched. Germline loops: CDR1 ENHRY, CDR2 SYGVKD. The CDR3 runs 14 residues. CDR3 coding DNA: TGTGCCATCAGCGGTGGGACAGTCCGGGAGACCCAGTACTTC. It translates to CAISGGTVRETQYF.

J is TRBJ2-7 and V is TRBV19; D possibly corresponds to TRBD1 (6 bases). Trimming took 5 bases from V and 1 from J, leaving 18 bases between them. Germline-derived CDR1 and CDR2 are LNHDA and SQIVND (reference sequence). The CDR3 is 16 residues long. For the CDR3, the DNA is TGTGCCAGTAGTCTCCGGACTTGGGGGCCTTCCTACGAGCAGTACTTC. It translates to CASSLRTWGPSYEQYF.

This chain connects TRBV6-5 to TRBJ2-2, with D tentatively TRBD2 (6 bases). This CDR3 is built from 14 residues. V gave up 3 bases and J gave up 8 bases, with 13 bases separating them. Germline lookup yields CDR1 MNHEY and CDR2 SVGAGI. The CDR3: CASSYRRGGGELFF. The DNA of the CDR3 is TGTGCCAGCAGTTATAGGAGGGGTGGGGGGGAGCTGTTTTTT.

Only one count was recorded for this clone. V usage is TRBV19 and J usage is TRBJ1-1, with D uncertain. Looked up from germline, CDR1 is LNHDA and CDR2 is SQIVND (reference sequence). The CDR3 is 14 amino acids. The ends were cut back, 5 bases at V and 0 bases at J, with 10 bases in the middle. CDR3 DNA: TGTGCCAGTAGTTCGGAACGGGTGAACACTGAAGCTTTCTTT. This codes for CASSSERVNTEAFF.

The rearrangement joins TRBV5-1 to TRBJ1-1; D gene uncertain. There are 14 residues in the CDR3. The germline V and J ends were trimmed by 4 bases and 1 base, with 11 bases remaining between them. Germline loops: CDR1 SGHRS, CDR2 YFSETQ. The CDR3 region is CASSLLAGNTEAFF. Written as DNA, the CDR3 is TGCGCCAGCAGCCTGCTTGCAGGGAACACTGAAGCTTTCTTT.